These 2 T cell receptor beta chains were all obtained from the same sample, sequenced in a study of blood T cell repertoires in COVID-19. Sequenced by immunoSEQ multiplex PCR; TCRdb stores in-frame clones only, minus some. The top ten clones hold roughly 1.6% of a sample with about 190,000 clones, around nine tenths of them seen once. The sequencing sample was made of peripheral blood. Receptor source: a man aged 18 to 29 with active or convalescent COVID-19.

The gene calls are TRBV6-1 and TRBJ1-1, with 10 bases matching TRBD1. J gave up 2 bases and V 2 bases, and 8 bases lay outside the gene matches. Germline V CDR1 and CDR2: MNHNS, SASEGT. The CDR3 is 17 amino acids. CDR3 residues: CASSEFPTGGFNTEAFF. The DNA for the CDR3 is TGTGCCAGCAGTGAATTCCCGACAGGGGGCTTTAACACTGAAGCTTTCTTT.

V is TRBV23-1 and J is TRBJ2-7; possible D gene TRBD2, 6 bases. TRBV23-1 is annotated as an ORF whose role is uncertain. The length of the CDR3 is 11 residues. The V end lost 8 bases, the J end lost 5 bases, and 10 bases lay between the germline ends. CDR3 loop: CASLGGNEQYF. The CDR3, as DNA: TGCGCCAGCCTCGGCGGGAACGAGCAGTACTTC.